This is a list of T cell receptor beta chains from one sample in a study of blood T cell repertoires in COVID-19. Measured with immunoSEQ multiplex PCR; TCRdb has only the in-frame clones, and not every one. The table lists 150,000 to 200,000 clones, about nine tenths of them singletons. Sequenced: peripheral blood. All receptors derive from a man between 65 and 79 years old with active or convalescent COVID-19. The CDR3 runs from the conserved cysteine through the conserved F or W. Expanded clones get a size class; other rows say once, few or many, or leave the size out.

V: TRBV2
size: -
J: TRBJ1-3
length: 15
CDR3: CASNKQGIGGNTIYF

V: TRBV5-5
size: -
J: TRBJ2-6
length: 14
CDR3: CASSPVPGANVLTF

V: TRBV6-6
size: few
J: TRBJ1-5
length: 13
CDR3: CASSGDRNQPQHF

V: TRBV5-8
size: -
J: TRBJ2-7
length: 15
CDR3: CASSLELGARYEQYF

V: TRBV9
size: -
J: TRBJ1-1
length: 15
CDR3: CASRPGHGQNTEAFF

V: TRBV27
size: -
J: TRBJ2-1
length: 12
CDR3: CASGTSSNEQFF

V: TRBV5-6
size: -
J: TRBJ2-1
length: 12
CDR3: CASSRGRNEQFF

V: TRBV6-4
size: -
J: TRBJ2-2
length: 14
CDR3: CASSVLGGTGELFF

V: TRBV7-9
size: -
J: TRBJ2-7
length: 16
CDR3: CASSTSPGLNSYEQYF

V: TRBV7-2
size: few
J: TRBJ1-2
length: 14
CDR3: CASSFPGRSYGYTF

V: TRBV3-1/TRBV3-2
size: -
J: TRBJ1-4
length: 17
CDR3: CASSQFRTGTTNEKLFF

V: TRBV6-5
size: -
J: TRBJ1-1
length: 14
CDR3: CASSYRLGPRWAFF

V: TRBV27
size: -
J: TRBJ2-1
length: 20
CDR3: CASSQRGGGGLAGDRNEQFF

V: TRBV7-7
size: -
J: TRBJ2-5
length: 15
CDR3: CASSLRTSGQETQYF

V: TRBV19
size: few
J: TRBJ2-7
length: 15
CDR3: CASSRPHGEKYEQYF

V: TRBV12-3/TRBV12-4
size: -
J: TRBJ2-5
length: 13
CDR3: CASTRGRVETQYF

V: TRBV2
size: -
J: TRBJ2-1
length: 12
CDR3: CASSERGREEFF

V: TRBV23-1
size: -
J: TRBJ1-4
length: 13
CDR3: CAGPGQGGEKLFF

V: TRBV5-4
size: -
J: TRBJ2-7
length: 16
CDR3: CASSLALVAGRDEQYF

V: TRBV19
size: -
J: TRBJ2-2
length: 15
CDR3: CASSLREGQTGELFF

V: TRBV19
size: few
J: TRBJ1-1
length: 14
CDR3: CASSTRDSNTEAFF

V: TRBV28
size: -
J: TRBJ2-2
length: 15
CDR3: CASSGGDMNTGELFF

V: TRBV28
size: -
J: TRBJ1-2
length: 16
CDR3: CASRSPGQRLNYGYTF

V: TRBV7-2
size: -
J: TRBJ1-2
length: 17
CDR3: CASSSEGLPARTGGYTF

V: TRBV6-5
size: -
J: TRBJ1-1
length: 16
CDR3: CASSYSRSGWRTEAFF

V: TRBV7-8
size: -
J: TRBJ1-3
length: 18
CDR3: CASSFPLGQGISGNTIYF

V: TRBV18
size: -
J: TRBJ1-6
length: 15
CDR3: CASSPIGQVDSPLHF

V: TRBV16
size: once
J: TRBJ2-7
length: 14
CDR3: CASSPADSSYEQYF

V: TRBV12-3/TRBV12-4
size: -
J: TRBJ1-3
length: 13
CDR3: CASRRDSINTIYF

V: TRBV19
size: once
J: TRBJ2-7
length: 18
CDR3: CASSIRTGAGTGAYEQYF

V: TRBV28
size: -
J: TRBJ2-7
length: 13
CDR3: CASSLGGYYEQYF

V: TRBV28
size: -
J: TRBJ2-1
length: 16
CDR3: CASGGTSGTPYNEQFF

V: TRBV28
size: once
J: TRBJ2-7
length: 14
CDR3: CASSWAAGSYEQYF

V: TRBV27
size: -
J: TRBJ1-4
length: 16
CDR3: CASSLYVGRLGEKLFF

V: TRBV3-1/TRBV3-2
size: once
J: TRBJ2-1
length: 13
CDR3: CASSPRVAGEQFF

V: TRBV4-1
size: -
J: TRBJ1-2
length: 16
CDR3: CASSQGPSGQSYGYTF

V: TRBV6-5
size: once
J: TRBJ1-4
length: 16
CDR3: CASSYASGGGNEKLFF

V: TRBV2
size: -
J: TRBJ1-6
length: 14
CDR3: CASSGSSYNSPLHF

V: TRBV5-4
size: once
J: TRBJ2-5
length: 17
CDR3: CASSLGGTLGPQETQYF

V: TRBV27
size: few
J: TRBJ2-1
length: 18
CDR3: CASSLRDPRQDPRNEQFF

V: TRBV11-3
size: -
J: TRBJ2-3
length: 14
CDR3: CASSLEPTSITQYF

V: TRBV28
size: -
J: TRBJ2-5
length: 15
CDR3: CASREGQGGKETQYF

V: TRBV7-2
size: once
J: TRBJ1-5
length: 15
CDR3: CASSSRGYSNQPQHF

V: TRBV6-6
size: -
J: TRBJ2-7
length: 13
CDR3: CASSYSNSYEQYF

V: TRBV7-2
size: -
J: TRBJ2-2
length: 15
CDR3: CASSARQGHTGELFF

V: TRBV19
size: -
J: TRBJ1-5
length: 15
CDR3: CASSRAGNSNQPQHF

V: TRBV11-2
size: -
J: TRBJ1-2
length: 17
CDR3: CASSSGMGGRLNYGYTF

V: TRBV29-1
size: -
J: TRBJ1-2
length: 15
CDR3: CSVDGGGPSADGYTF

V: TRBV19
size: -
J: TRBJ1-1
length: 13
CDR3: CASQSDRGREAFF

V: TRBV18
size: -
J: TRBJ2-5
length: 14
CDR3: CASSRTGAEETQYF

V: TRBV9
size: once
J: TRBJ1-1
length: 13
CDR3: CASSVDRYTEAFF

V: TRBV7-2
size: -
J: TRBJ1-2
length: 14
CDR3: CASSSRAAMGGYTF

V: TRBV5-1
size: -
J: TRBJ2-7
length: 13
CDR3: CASRPGQSYEQYF

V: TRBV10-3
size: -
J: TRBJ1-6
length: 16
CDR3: CAISQGESSYNSPLHF

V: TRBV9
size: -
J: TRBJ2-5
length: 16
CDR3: CASSKSGQGMLETQYF

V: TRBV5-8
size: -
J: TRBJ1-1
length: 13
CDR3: CASSLLRNTEAFF